A selection of T cell receptor beta chains follows, all from one sample in a study of T cell clonotyping in hematopoietic cell transplantation. Profiling relied on immunoSEQ multiplex PCR, and the TCRdb table lists in-frame clones only, not all of them. The repertoire has fewer than 20,000 clones, around 71% of them found once; the top ten carry about 9.9%. The source material was peripheral blood mononuclear cells. The receptors shown here come from a woman aged 55-69 years in good health. Some clones in this sample may be carry-over from other donors' samples. CDR3s leave out the opening cysteine and the closing phenylalanine or tryptophan.

TRBV7-9 ASSLDPDEKLF
TRBV7-2 ASTTPGLPPYEQY
TRBV5-1 ASSPDSRGNTEAF
TRBV28 ASSYDRLYNEQF
TRBV6-5 ASRTGESGPQH
TRBV25-1 ASRPSGESETQY
TRBV14 ASSRPGLAGGEQY
TRBV5-1 ASSSTGNTEAF
TRBV28 ASSPNRYGYT
TRBV6-5 ASSYSIAGGDGYT
TRBV15 ATSGERGSNEKLF
TRBV6-6 ASSYSTSGPYEQY
TRBV29-1 SAATSGRDEQY
TRBV28 ASALKPRYEQY
TRBV4-3 ASSQDASGGYEQY
TRBV5-1 ASSFQGSTDTQY
TRBV6-6 ASSLAGRGGVDTQY
TRBV6-5 ASSSPYEQY
TRBV27 ASAGTGGGEQY
TRBV5-6 ASSPRQLEGEKLF
TRBV2 ASRATTGGTSGANVLT
TRBV5-4 ASSPDPTSGRSYPS
TRBV4-3 ASSQGIGVAYEQY
TRBV7-3 ASSSRAGALQETQY
TRBV14 ASSGRLSEGTGEQY
TRBV4-2 ASRRGTNTGELF
TRBV7-7 ASTNTGELF
TRBV7-2 ASSTPRRDTEAF
TRBV6-6 ASSKYRGLTQPQH
TRBV4-2 ASSQARGSSSYEQY
TRBV10-3 AISDHQVGYGYT
TRBV6-5 ASSPAGYTEAF
TRBV5-1 ASSLAGIGTQY
TRBV4-1 ASSDSDREGTEAF
TRBV14 ASSSQGDTEAF
TRBV7-2 ASSLGGASSYEQY
TRBV2 ASIAGPSSTDTQY
TRBV19 ASSIQANSNQPQH
TRBV30 AWSSNPYEQY
TRBV11-2 ASSPSGSAGELF
TRBV20-1 SADPGNGYT
TRBV5-1 ASSRVGGQLNEQF
TRBV4-3 ASSQDDPGPPGGEQY
TRBV14 ASSPPGQYNSPLH
TRBV4-1 ASSQEFSLGETQY